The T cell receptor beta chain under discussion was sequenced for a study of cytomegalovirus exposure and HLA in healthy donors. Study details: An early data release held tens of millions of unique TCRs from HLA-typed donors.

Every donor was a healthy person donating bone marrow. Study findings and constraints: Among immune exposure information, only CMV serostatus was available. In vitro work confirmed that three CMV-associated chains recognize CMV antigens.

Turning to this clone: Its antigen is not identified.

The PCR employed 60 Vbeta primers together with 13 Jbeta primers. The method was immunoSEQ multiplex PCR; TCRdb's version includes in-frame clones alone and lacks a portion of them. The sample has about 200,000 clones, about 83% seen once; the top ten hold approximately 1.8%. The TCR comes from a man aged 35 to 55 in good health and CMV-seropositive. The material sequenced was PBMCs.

CDR3 sequence: CASSIFLADTEAFF. The CDR3, as DNA: TGTGCCAGTAGTATATTTTTGGCGGACACTGAAGCTTTCTTT. The V call is TRBV19, the J call TRBJ1-1, with D hard to call. CDR1 is LNHDA, CDR2 SQIVND, per germline (reference sequence). CDR3 length: 14 amino acids. V was clipped by 2 bases and J by 3 bases, with 10 bases between them.